This T cell receptor beta chain was documented in a study of T cell repertoires in cytomegalovirus infection. CDR1 LNHDA and CDR2 SQIVND come from the germline V gene (reference sequence). The CDR3 runs 14 residues. Trimming took off 7 bases at V and 8 bases at J, with 20 bases between the two ends. TCRdb fed the reads into MiXCR, producing one record per CDR3 protein. Of around 300,000 distinct CDR3 sequences in the sample, more than 20% are singletons; the top ten hold more than 10%. As regards this clonotype: Its antigen is not known.

The material was cultured PBMCs, obtained from culture after CMV antigen stimulation. J is TRBJ1-1 and V is TRBV19, with D tentatively TRBD1 (5 bases). The receptor was isolated from a human donor in good health (CMV status not recorded). Some clones in this sample may be carry-over from other donors' samples. In nucleotides, the CDR3 is TGTGCCAGTACCATGGGGGAGGACGGGGTAGAAGCTTTCTTT. This sequence encodes CASTMGEDGVEAFF.